The 32 T cell receptor beta chains below come from one sample, sequenced in a study of cytomegalovirus exposure and HLA in healthy donors. Primers: 60 Vbeta forward and 13 Jbeta reverse. Measured with immunoSEQ multiplex PCR; TCRdb has only the in-frame clones, and not every one. This repertoire shows around 150,000 clones, roughly four fifths found once; its top ten account for over 1.3%. Sequencing was carried out using PBMCs. The receptors stem from a man between 18 and 35 years old in good health and CMV-seronegative.

This chain connects TRBV7-9 to TRBJ1-1; 8 bases agree with TRBD1. CDR3 length: 14 residues. Germline CDR1 and CDR2: SEHNR and FQNEAQ (reference sequence). The V segment lost 0 bases and the J segment 8 bases; nucleotides outside the gene matches: 5. The CDR3: CASSLASTGVEAFF. CDR3 DNA sequence: TGTGCCAGCAGCTTAGCCTCGACAGGGGTAGAAGCTTTCTTT.

The V gene is TRBV9, the J gene TRBJ1-1; D gene unclear. Per germline, CDR1 SGDLS and CDR2 YYNGEE. The CDR3 totals 14 residues. Trimming took 4 bases from V and 1 from J, leaving 11 bases between them. The CDR3, as DNA: TGTGCCAGCAGCCCACTGACTGGGAACACTGAAGCTTTCTTT. Translating it yields CASSPLTGNTEAFF.

The chain is built from TRBV5-6 and TRBJ2-7; D call uncertain. This CDR3 comprises 13 residues. Germline CDR1 SGHDT, CDR2 YYEEEE. V lost 1 base to trimming and J lost 7 bases, with 12 bases between them. The DNA for the CDR3 is TGTGCCAGCAGCTTGAGATCCTGGCAGGAGCAGTACTTC. This sequence encodes CASSLRSWQEQYF.

V gene TRBV5-1 combines with J gene TRBJ2-1, with a possible D match to TRBD2 (5 bases). Germline V gene lookup returns CDR1 SGHRS and CDR2 YFSETQ. V was cut by 4 bases and J by 0 bases, with 11 bases left in between. The CDR3 has 15 residues. The CDR3 bases are TGCGCCAGCAGCCCTTCCGGGAACTCCTACAATGAGCAGTTCTTC. Residues: CASSPSGNSYNEQFF.

The chain joins TRBV30 to TRBJ2-7, with TRBD1 as a possible D gene (6 bases). The V end lost 1 base, the J end lost 6 bases, and 10 bases lay between the germline ends. Germline CDR1 and CDR2: GTSNPN and SVGIG (reference sequence). This CDR3 is 12 amino acids long. CDR3 DNA: TGTGCCTGGAGTGAAGCAGGGGCCGAGCAGTACTTC. Its translation: CAWSEAGAEQYF. Full variable domain (rest looked up from reference TRBV30 and TRBJ2-7): SQTIHQWPATLVQPVGSPLSLECTVEGTSNPNLYWYRQAAGRGLQLLFYSVGIGQISSEVPQNLSASRPQDRQFILSSKKLLLSDSGFYLCAWSEAGAEQYFGPGTRLTVT.

V usage is TRBV2 and J usage is TRBJ2-7, with 8 bases matching TRBD1. The V gene end was trimmed by 6 bases and the J gene end by 1 base; junction bases not matched to a gene: 5. Per the germline V gene, CDR1 is SNHLY and CDR2 is FYNNEI. This CDR3 spans 14 amino acids. CDR3 residues: CASRTQGASYEQYF. The CDR3 nucleotides read TGTGCCAGCAGGACTCAGGGGGCTTCCTACGAGCAGTACTTC.

There are a few counts of this clone. J is TRBJ2-7 and V is TRBV7-2; 7 bases agree with TRBD1. The germline CDR1 and CDR2 sequences are SGHTA and FQGNSA. The ends lost 1 base at V and 5 bases at J; junction bases unmatched: 5. The CDR3 length is 14 residues. In DNA, the CDR3 is TGTGCCAGCAGCTTAGAGTGGCAGGGGGACGAGCAGTACTTC. This encodes CASSLEWQGDEQYF.

The rearrangement uses TRBV4-3 and TRBJ2-1, with TRBD2 matching over 11 bases. The germline V gene has CDR1 LGHNA and CDR2 YSLEER. CDR3 length: 18 residues. V shed 4 bases, J shed 7 bases, and the junction held 15 bases outside the gene matches. The CDR3 loop reads CASSPETLLAGVENEQFF. CDR3 DNA sequence: TGCGCCAGCAGCCCCGAAACCTTACTAGCGGGAGTGGAAAATGAGCAGTTCTTC.

In its sample, this clone was seen a few times. This chain connects TRBV9 to TRBJ2-5; D might be TRBD2 (6 bases). The CDR3 consists of 15 residues. Germline assignment: CDR1 SGDLS and CDR2 YYNGEE. V lost 3 bases and J 4 bases, leaving 16 bases between the germline ends. The CDR3 DNA is TGTGCCAGCAGCGCAGTCGGGGAGGAGGGAGAGACCCAGTACTTC. This encodes CASSAVGEEGETQYF. Full variable domain (missing parts from reference TRBV9 and TRBJ2-5): DSGVTQTPKHLITATGQRVTLRCSPRSGDLSVYWYQQSLDQGLQFLIQYYNGEERAKGNILERFSAQQFPDLHSELNLSSLELGDSALYFCASSAVGEEGETQYFGPGTRLLVL.

The chain joins TRBV18 to TRBJ2-7; D unclear. The V gene lost 3 bases and the J gene lost 4 bases, with 16 bases spanning the gap. The germline V gene has CDR1 KGHSH and CDR2 LQKENI. The CDR3 contains 15 residues. CDR3 loop: CASSPSSAPLYEQYF. The CDR3 bases are TGTGCCAGCTCACCGAGTAGTGCTCCCCTATACGAGCAGTACTTC.

The gene calls are TRBV19 and TRBJ1-4; possible D gene TRBD1, 6 bases. V lost 3 bases to trimming and J lost 8 bases, with 13 bases between them. This CDR3 contains 14 residues. Germline V lookup: CDR1 LNHDA, CDR2 SQIVND (reference sequence). This CDR3 reads CASSIQGMGEKLFF. The CDR3 nucleotides read TGTGCCAGTAGTATCCAGGGGATGGGGGAAAAACTGTTTTTT.

The chain has TRBV12-5 and TRBJ2-7; a weak D match, TRBD2 (5 bases). CDR1 and CDR2 (germline): LGHNT, FRNRAP. CDR3 length: 13 residues. Trimming left V 1 base short and J 6 bases short, with 10 bases between. The DNA for the CDR3 is TGTGCTAGTGGTTTGGGCCCCGAGGGCGAGCAGTACTTC. It codes for CASGLGPEGEQYF.

The chain joins TRBV4-1 to TRBJ2-3; tentatively, D is TRBD1 (6 bases). Trimming shortened V by 0 bases and J by 1 base, and 14 bases separated the two germline ends. Germline V gene data show CDR1 as MGHRA and CDR2 as YSYEKL. The length of the CDR3 is 17 residues. This CDR3 reads CASSQERSRQGTDTQYF. Written as DNA, the CDR3 is TGCGCCAGCAGCCAAGAAAGATCGAGACAGGGCACAGATACGCAGTATTTT.

As DNA, the CDR3 is TGTGCCATCACCGCGGGAGGCAGCGGGAGGGGGAAAGAGACCCAGTACTTC. Protein sequence: CAITAGGSGRGKETQYF. V gene TRBV10-3 combines with J gene TRBJ2-5; 10 bases are a match to TRBD2. The CDR3 has 17 amino acids. Germline V gives CDR1 ENHRY, CDR2 SYGVKD. Trimming cost V 7 bases and J 3 bases; bases outside gene matches: 14.

This clone was found once. The DNA of the CDR3 is TGTGCCAGCAGCTTAGGGTCGGAAGGGGATCAGCCCCAGCATTTT. Translated, it gives CASSLGSEGDQPQHF. This chain uses TRBV7-9 with TRBJ1-5; D may be TRBD1 (5 bases). Germline V gives CDR1 SEHNR, CDR2 FQNEAQ (reference sequence). The CDR3 loop spans 15 amino acids. Between the trimmed V and J ends, which lost 1 base and 5 bases, there was a span of 12 bases.

This clone turned up a few times. The rearrangement uses TRBV7-2 and TRBJ2-7, with a weak D call TRBD2 (5 bases). The CDR3 length is 13 residues. V was clipped by 5 bases and J by 3 bases, with 11 bases between them. Germline values: CDR1 SGHTA, CDR2 FQGNSA. Here the CDR3 DNA reads TGTGCCAGCAGCCCGCGGGCCATCTACGAGCAGTACTTC. It yields the protein CASSPRAIYEQYF.

Only a few counts were recorded for this clone. The chain has TRBV6-1 and TRBJ2-7; 8 bases map to TRBD2. This CDR3 spans 14 amino acids. With 6 bases clipped from V and 4 bases from J, the junction kept 8 bases outside the gene matches. Germline CDR1 reads MNHNS; CDR2 reads SASEGT. The CDR3 region is CASRLLLAGYEQYF. CDR3 nucleotide sequence: TGTGCCAGCAGACTCCTCCTAGCGGGTTACGAGCAGTACTTC.

This clone was counted a single time. V and J are TRBV27 and TRBJ1-6; D is possibly TRBD1 (5 bases). The germline V gene has CDR1 MNHEY and CDR2 SMNVEV (reference sequence). The CDR3 runs to 16 residues. V was pared by 5 bases and J by 1 base, with 12 bases between. The CDR3 is CASSPQGLSYNSPLHF. DNA for the CDR3: TGTGCCAGCAGTCCCCAGGGTTTGTCCTATAATTCACCCCTCCACTTT.

A word on this clone: Within the sample, other DNA sequences also encode this same CDR3. V gene TRBV6-5 combines with J gene TRBJ2-3; D uncertain. Germline V gene sequence: CDR1 MNHEY, CDR2 SVGAGI. This CDR3 spans 12 amino acids. V was cut by 5 bases and J by 4 bases, with 7 bases left in between. The CDR3 coding sequence is TGTGCCAGCAGTCCCAATTCAGATACGCAGTATTTT. It encodes CASSPNSDTQYF.

The chain combines TRBV7-9 with TRBJ2-2; 11 nucleotides match TRBD1. The V gene's germline CDR1 is SEHNR and CDR2 FQNEAQ (reference sequence). CDR3 length: 16 residues. V trimming: 8 bases; J trimming: 0 bases; junction bases outside the gene matches: 5. CDR3 sequence: CASRGTGGSNTGELFF. The CDR3 DNA sequence: TGTGCCAGCCGGGGGACAGGGGGATCGAACACCGGGGAGCTGTTTTTT. The whole variable domain, filled in from reference TRBV7-9 and TRBJ2-2, reads DTGVSQNPRHKITKRGQNVTFRCDPISEHNRLYWYRQTLGQGPEFLTYFQNEAQLEKSRLLSDRFSAERPKGSFSTLEIQRTEQGDSAMYLCASRGTGGSNTGELFFGEGSRLTVL.

The V gene is TRBV14, the J gene TRBJ2-3; TRBD2 is a possible D gene (5 bases). The CDR3 is 14 amino acids. Trimming took off 0 bases at V and 4 bases at J, with 8 bases between the two ends. Germline loops: CDR1 SGHDN, CDR2 FVKESK. This CDR3 is CASSQDWGADTQYF. The CDR3 DNA sequence: TGTGCCAGCAGCCAAGATTGGGGAGCAGATACGCAGTATTTT. Using reference TRBV14 and TRBJ2-3 for the parts outside the CDR3, the full variable domain is EAGVTQFPSHSVIEKGQTVTLRCDPISGHDNLYWYRRVMGKEIKFLLHFVKESKQDESGMPNNRFLAERTGGTYSTLKVQPAELEDSGVYFCASSQDWGADTQYFGPGTRLTVL.

The gene calls are TRBV19 and TRBJ1-3, with TRBD1 as a possible D gene (5 bases). With 10 bases removed from V and 2 bases from J, the gap between germline ends came to 15 bases. Per germline, CDR1 LNHDA and CDR2 SQIVND (reference sequence). CDR3 length: 14 residues. The DNA for the CDR3 is TGTGCCACTCAAAGTGGGGCAGCTGGAAACACCATATATTTT. Protein product: CATQSGAAGNTIYF.

This chain joins TRBV2 and TRBJ2-1; the D is unclear. This CDR3 has 10 residues. The germline V gene has CDR1 SNHLY and CDR2 FYNNEI. Trimming removed 6 bases from V and 6 bases from J, with 3 bases in between. Here the CDR3 DNA reads TGTGCCAGCAGGGCCAATGAGCAGTTCTTC. Its protein is CASRANEQFF.

V gene TRBV6-5 combines with J gene TRBJ2-3; 13 positions match TRBD2. Germline CDR1 MNHEY, CDR2 SVGAGI. CDR3 length equals 16 residues. Unmatched junction bases numbered 2, after V lost 0 bases and J lost 5 bases. The chain's CDR3 is CASSYSWTSGRDTQYF. CDR3 in DNA: TGTGCCAGCAGTTACTCCTGGACTAGCGGGAGAGATACGCAGTATTTT.

This chain uses TRBV27 with TRBJ1-5, with TRBD1 identical over 10 bases. The CDR3 has 15 amino acids. The germline gives CDR1 MNHEY, CDR2 SMNVEV (reference sequence). V was clipped by 11 bases and J by 0 bases; unmatched bases: 7. CDR3 in amino acids: CAGDRGFYSNQPQHF. CDR3 coding DNA: TGTGCCGGGGACAGGGGTTTTTATAGCAATCAGCCCCAGCATTTT.

This clone was seen a single time. The chain recombines TRBV19 with TRBJ2-2; 9 bases align to TRBD1. The CDR3 contains 16 residues. The germline V gene encodes CDR1 LNHDA and CDR2 SQIVND (reference sequence). V trimming: 3 bases; J trimming: 4 bases; junction bases outside the gene matches: 6. The CDR3 DNA reads TGTGCCAGTAGTATGGGGACAGGGTTGCCCACCGGGGAGCTGTTTTTT. It translates to CASSMGTGLPTGELFF.

J is TRBJ1-1 and V is TRBV11-2, with 11 bases that match TRBD1. The junction had 11 bases not matched to a gene; V was cut back by 4 bases and J by 4 bases. The CDR3 sequence is 17 residues long. Germline V gives CDR1 SGHAT, CDR2 FQNNGV. The CDR3 DNA reads TGTGCCAGCAGCTCCAAGAGGTGGGGGACAGGGGGCACTGAAGCTTTCTTT. Encoded protein: CASSSKRWGTGGTEAFF.

The chain has TRBV18 and TRBJ1-4; weak D call: TRBD1 (6 bases). This CDR3 spans 15 amino acids. Trimming pared 3 bases from V and 2 bases from J, leaving 10 bases between. Germline V gene data show CDR1 as KGHSH and CDR2 as LQKENI. DNA for the CDR3: TGTGCCAGCTCACCGGCGGGGGGCACTAATGAAAAACTGTTTTTT. Protein: CASSPAGGTNEKLFF. The entire variable domain, with the rest obtained from reference TRBV18 and TRBJ1-4, is as follows: NAGVMQNPRHLVRRRGQEARLRCSPMKGHSHVYWYRQLPEEGLKFMVYLQKENIIDESGMPKERFSAEFPKEGPSILRIQQVVRGDSAAYFCASSPAGGTNEKLFFGSGTQLSVL.

V and J are TRBV27 and TRBJ1-2; weak D call: TRBD1 (5 bases). Germline V lookup: CDR1 MNHEY, CDR2 SMNVEV (reference sequence). V was cut by 0 bases and J by 0 bases, with 11 bases left in between. CDR3 length: 16 residues. CDR3 amino acids: CASSLSKDRTNYGYTF. DNA of the CDR3: TGTGCCAGCAGTTTATCAAAAGACAGAACTAACTATGGCTACACCTTC.

Details on this clone: Other DNA sequences from this sample encode an identical CDR3 as well. CDR3: CASSFTGDSNQPQHF. The CDR3 DNA is TGCGCCAGCAGCTTTACGGGGGACAGCAATCAGCCCCAGCATTTT. The chain links TRBV5-1 to TRBJ1-5, with a weak D call TRBD1 (5 bases). V was trimmed by 2 bases and J by 1 base, leaving 10 bases between them. The CDR3 runs 15 residues. CDR1 SGHRS and CDR2 YFSETQ come from the germline V gene. Combining the CDR3 with reference TRBV5-1 and TRBJ1-5 gives the whole variable domain KAGVTQTPRYLIKTRGQQVTLSCSPISGHRSVSWYQQTPGQGLQFLFEYFSETQRNKGNFPGRFSGRQFSNSRSEMNVSTLELGDSALYLCASSFTGDSNQPQHFGDGTRLSIL.

The V and J genes are TRBV18 and TRBJ1-4; 10 bases are a match to TRBD1. Germline V gene data show CDR1 as KGHSH and CDR2 as LQKENI. There are 17 residues in the CDR3. With V trimmed by 3 bases and J by 6 bases, 10 bases remained unmatched. CDR3 DNA: TGTGCCAGCTCACCTATCCCGGGACAGGGGAAGGATGAAAAACTGTTTTTT. Encoded protein: CASSPIPGQGKDEKLFF.

The chain joins TRBV14 to TRBJ1-5, with D tentatively TRBD1 (5 bases). V lost 3 bases and J lost 9, with 9 bases in between. Germline V gene lookup returns CDR1 SGHDN and CDR2 FVKESK. The CDR3 length is 12 residues. The CDR3 protein is CASSHGGGPQHF. CDR3 bases: TGTGCCAGCAGCCATGGGGGAGGGCCCCAGCATTTT.